The source of this T cell receptor beta chain is a study of vaccination effects on CD4 cells after COVID-19. CD4+ T cells specific for antigen were expanded with viral peptide pools by the ViraFEST assay before sequencing. Cultured cells yielded isolated CD4+ T cells after more than nine days. PBMC were cultured at roughly 2.2 million per well with roughly 10 IU/ml IL-2 and about 9.5 ug/ml peptides. This clone was seen a single time. Its antigen is unidentified. The table came from immunoSEQ multiplex PCR; TCRdb's copy has only in-frame clones and leaves some out. The table lists about 31,000 clones, about 72% of them singletons. Germline CDR1 reads GTSNPN; CDR2 reads SVGIG (reference sequence). The CDR3 spans 13 residues. V was shortened by 7 bases and J by 4 bases, with 14 bases between the two germline ends.

Sequencing used CD4+ T cells from PBMCs cultured with HCoV-229E spike peptides, obtained before COVID-19 vaccination. This clonotype was obtained from a human donor who received a COVID-19 vaccine. The V gene is TRBV30, the J gene TRBJ2-1; TRBD1 is a possible D gene (5 bases). CDR3 in DNA: TGTGCCTCCACAGTCGACAGTTACAATGAGCAGTTCTTC. It is translated as CASTVDSYNEQFF.